A single sample gave rise to the 10 T cell receptor beta chains below, sequenced in a study of blood T cells in healthy people across ages. A second 7 to 11 cycle PCR used barcoded and J-beta primers. MiXCR, applied by TCRdb to the 5' RACE reads, yields one record per CDR3 protein. The sample holds 710,000 or so distinct CDR3 sequences, 20% to 25% seen once. Sequencing was performed on blood. These TCRs come from a man in his 70s in good health.

This chain links TRBV12-3 or TRBV12-4 with TRBJ2-2, with TRBD1 matching 12 bases. The CDR3 totals 19 residues. V was pared by 4 bases and J by 3 bases, with 12 bases of the junction left unmatched. The CDR3 DNA is TGTGCCAGCAGTTACGGGACAGGGGGCAAGTTGGGATACACCGGGGAGCTGTTTTTT. Its protein product is CASSYGTGGKLGYTGELFF.

This chain connects TRBV10-1 to TRBJ2-5, with D uncertain. V was shortened by 2 bases and J by 4 bases, with 14 bases between the two germline ends. The CDR3 spans 15 residues. The germline gives CDR1 WNHNN, CDR2 SYGVQD (reference sequence). The CDR3 bases are TGCGCCAGCAGTGAGGTACTGGGATCAAGAGAGACCCAGTACTTC. As protein: CASSEVLGSRETQYF.

With respect to this clonotype: Its ends do not fully match the called genes, so a read error is possible. This chain joins TRBV3-1 and TRBJ1-1; the match to TRBD1 covers 9 bases. In germline, CDR1 is LGHDT, CDR2 YNNKEL (reference sequence). CDR3 length equals 13 residues. CDR3 DNA: TGTGTCAGCAGCCACAGGGGGCCAACTGAAGCTTTCTTT. Translating it yields CVSSHRGPTEAFF.

The rearrangement joins TRBV5-1 to TRBJ1-5; D is uncertain. The germline CDR1 and CDR2 sequences are SGHRS and YFSETQ. Trimming removed 6 bases at V and 4 bases at J, with 8 bases between. The CDR3 runs to 12 residues. CDR3 in amino acids: CASIRRNQPQHF. CDR3 DNA sequence: TGCGCCAGCATTCGCAGGAATCAGCCCCAGCATTTT.

This clonotype has a handful of counts. The J gene is TRBJ1-2, the V gene TRBV12-3 or TRBV12-4, with D unresolved. Trimming shortened V by 6 bases and J by 1 base, and 9 bases separated the two germline ends. The CDR3 sequence is 13 residues long. In DNA, the CDR3 is TGTGCCAGCAGCCTGCAGAGTAACTATGGCTACACCTTC. It is translated as CASSLQSNYGYTF.

The V gene is TRBV24-1, the J gene TRBJ2-2, with D perhaps TRBD2 (8 bases). The CDR3 extends over 16 amino acids. Germline CDR1 KGHDR, CDR2 SFDVKD. Between the trimmed V and J ends, which lost 4 bases and 7 bases, there was a span of 18 bases. The CDR3 spells CATSDPWDSGGGELFF. The CDR3 region has the DNA TGTGCCACCAGTGACCCGTGGGACAGCGGGGGCGGGGAGCTGTTTTTT.

This clonotype was seen a handful of times. This chain joins TRBV20-1 and TRBJ2-1; the match to TRBD2 covers 10 bases. The DNA end is a closer match to TRBJ2-5, so the J assignment may be wrong. The CDR3 has 14 residues. Per germline, CDR1 DFQATT and CDR2 SNEGSKA (reference sequence). This CDR3 reads CSASPLAGDETQYF. DNA of the CDR3: TGCAGTGCTAGTCCCCTAGCGGGGGACGAGACCCAGTACTTC.

The gene calls are TRBV20-1 and TRBJ2-5, with D possibly matching TRBD2 (6 bases). Trimming shortened V by 6 bases and J by 5 bases, and 16 bases separated the two germline ends. Germline V lookup: CDR1 DFQATT, CDR2 SNEGSKA (reference sequence). This CDR3 comprises 13 residues. The CDR3 sequence is CSAPPLARETQYF. In DNA form, the CDR3 reads TGCAGTGCCCCCCCCCTAGCGCGGGAGACCCAGTACTTC.

The rearrangement uses TRBV30 and TRBJ2-3, with D possibly matching TRBD2 (6 bases). V lost 5 bases to trimming and J lost 6 bases, with 18 bases between them. Germline CDR1 and CDR2: GTSNPN and SVGIG (reference sequence). The CDR3 covers 14 residues. The CDR3 here is CAWALNSGADTQYF. CDR3 sequence (DNA): TGTGCCTGGGCGTTAAATAGCGGAGCTGATACGCAGTATTTT.

This clonotype was seen more than once but under ten times. The rearrangement uses TRBV10-3 and TRBJ2-3; D not certain. The CDR3 sequence is 13 residues long. Per germline, CDR1 ENHRY and CDR2 SYGVKD. V lost 10 bases and J lost 2, with 13 bases in between. In DNA form, the CDR3 reads TGTGCCACCCGAGATGACAACACAGATACGCAGTATTTT. Residues: CATRDDNTDTQYF.